This T cell receptor beta chain was recovered during a study of T-cell memory formation after mild COVID-19. General study findings and limits: Still unconfirmed is whether the second-wave clones peaking on day 37 recognized SARS-CoV-2. Clones shrinking between day 15 and 85 showed a balanced CD4/CD8 split, and those that grew later tilted toward CD4+.

The CDR3 extends over 15 amino acids. With 4 bases removed from V and 3 bases from J, the gap between germline ends came to 13 bases. MiXCR, run by TCRdb on the 5' RACE reads, gives a single entry per CDR3 protein. The repertoire includes more than 300,000 distinct CDR3 sequences, around 15% of them detected once, and roughly 20% sits in the top ten. This clonotype was observed at least ten times. Its antigen is not known. Sequencing was done on a sample of PBMCs or a T cell subset sorted from them (not recorded which). The source of this sequence is a young man who had mild COVID-19 (a few samples of this study predate the infection). Cell type and time point are not known. This chain connects TRBV12-3 or TRBV12-4 to TRBJ2-4; maybe TRBD2 (5 bases). Here the CDR3 DNA reads TGTGCCAGCAGTTCCCCCGCGGCGGGCAAAAACATTCAGTACTTC. Amino acid sequence: CASSSPAAGKNIQYF.